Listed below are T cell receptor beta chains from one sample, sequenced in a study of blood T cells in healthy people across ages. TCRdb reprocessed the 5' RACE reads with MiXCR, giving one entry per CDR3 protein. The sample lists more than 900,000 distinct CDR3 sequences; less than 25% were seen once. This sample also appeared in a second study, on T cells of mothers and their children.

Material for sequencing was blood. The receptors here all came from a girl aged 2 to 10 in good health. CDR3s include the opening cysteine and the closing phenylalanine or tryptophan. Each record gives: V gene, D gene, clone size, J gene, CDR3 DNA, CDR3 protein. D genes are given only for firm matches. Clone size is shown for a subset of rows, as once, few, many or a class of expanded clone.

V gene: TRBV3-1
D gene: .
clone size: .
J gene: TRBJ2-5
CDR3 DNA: TGTGCCAGCAGCCAAGTTACGGACCGGAAGACCCAGTACTTC
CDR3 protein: CASSQVTDRKTQYF

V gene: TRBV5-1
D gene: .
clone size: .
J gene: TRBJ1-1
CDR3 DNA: TGCGCCAGCAGCTTGGAAGGTCAGAAAGAAGCTTTCTTT
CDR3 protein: CASSLEGQKEAFF

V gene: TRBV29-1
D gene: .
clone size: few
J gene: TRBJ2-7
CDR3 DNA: TGCAGCGCCCGGGAGTCAGCCTACGAGCAGTACTTC
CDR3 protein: CSARESAYEQYF

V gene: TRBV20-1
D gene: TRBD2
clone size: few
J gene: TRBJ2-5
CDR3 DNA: TGCAGTGCTAGCGGGGGGAAGGAGACCCAGTACTTC
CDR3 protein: CSASGGKETQYF

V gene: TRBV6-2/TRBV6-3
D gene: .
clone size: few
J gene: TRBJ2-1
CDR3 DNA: TGTGCCAGCAGTTACCGCCCTTCGGTCTACTACTACAATGAGCAGTTCTTC
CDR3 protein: CASSYRPSVYYYNEQFF

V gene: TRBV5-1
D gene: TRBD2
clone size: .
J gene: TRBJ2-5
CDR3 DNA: TGCGCCAGCGCTAGTACGGGGGGCCAAGAGACCCAGTACTTC
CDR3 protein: CASASTGGQETQYF

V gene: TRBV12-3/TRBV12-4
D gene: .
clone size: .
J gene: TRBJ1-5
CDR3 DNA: TGTGCCAGCAGTGCCTATAGCAATCAGCCCCAGCATTTT
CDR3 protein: CASSAYSNQPQHF

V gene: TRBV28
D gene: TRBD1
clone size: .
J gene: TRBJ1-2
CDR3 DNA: TGTGCCAGCAGTATAAGACAGGGGAACTATGGCTACACCTTC
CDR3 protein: CASSIRQGNYGYTF

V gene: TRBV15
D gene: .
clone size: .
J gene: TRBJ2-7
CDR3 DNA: TGTGCCACCAGCAGCACAGGGTACTCCCCCTACGAGCAGTACTTC
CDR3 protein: CATSSTGYSPYEQYF

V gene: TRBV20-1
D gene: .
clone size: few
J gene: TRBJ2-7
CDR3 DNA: TGCAGTGCTGGGGACGGGGGCTACGAGCAGTACTTC
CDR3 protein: CSAGDGGYEQYF

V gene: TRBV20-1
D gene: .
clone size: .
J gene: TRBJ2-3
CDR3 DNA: TGCAGTGCTAGAGGGCAGGGTTATAGCACAGATACGCAGTATTTT
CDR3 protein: CSARGQGYSTDTQYF

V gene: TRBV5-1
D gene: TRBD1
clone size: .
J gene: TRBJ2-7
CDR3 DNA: TGCGCCAGCAGCTTGGTGACAGGGGCCATGGGACGATCCTACGAGCAGTACTTC
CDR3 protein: CASSLVTGAMGRSYEQYF

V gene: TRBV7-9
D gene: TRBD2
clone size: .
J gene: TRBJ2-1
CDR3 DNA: TGTGCCAGCAGGTCCGGGACTACCAGTTGGAATGAGCAGTTCTTC
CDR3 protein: CASRSGTTSWNEQFF

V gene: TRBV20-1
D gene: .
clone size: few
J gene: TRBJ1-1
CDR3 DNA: TGCAGTGCTAGCCACACTGAAGCTTTCTTT
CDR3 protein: CSASHTEAFF

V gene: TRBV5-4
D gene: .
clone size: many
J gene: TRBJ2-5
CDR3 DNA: TGTGCCAGCAGCTTGCCCGGGGGAGGAGAGACCCAGTACTTC
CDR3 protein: CASSLPGGGETQYF

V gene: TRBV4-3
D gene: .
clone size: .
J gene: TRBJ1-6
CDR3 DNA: TGCGCCAGCAGCCAAGATCTTTCGGCCTCACCCCTCCACTTT
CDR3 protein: CASSQDLSASPLHF